This T cell receptor (beta chain) appears in the sequencing data of a study of control samples from healthy donors and cancer patients. Produced via immunoSEQ multiplex PCR; TCRdb's table is partial and in-frame only. The sample has 130,000 or so clones, around 90% seen once; the top ten hold more than 6.5%. Germline values: CDR1 MGHRA, CDR2 YSYEKL. The CDR3 spans 15 residues. V lost 4 bases and J 2 bases, leaving 14 bases between the germline ends. The sequenced sample was blood. The TCR originated in a man in his late teens or twenties in good health. J is TRBJ2-5 and V is TRBV4-1; no clear D gene. The CDR3 DNA reads TGCGCCAGCAGCCTCACCCTGGCCCCTCAAGAGACCCAGTACTTC. Its translation: CASSLTLAPQETQYF.